This paragraph covers one T cell receptor beta chain sequence. This record comes from a study of blood T cell repertoires in COVID-19. Study summary: Some COVID-19 samples were acute and others convalescent; all came from the United States, Italy and Spain. From T cells, B-cell-depleted T cells, or PBMCs came the material, which was cDNA or gDNA.

In the study's own analysis: Estimates of nucleated cell counts were drawn from the amplification of reference gene primers. Profiling relied on immunoSEQ multiplex PCR, and the TCRdb table lists in-frame clones only, not all of them. Clone size and V and J calls were adopted from that table, with D and trimming inferred from the DNA. This table holds roughly 300,000 clones, around 90% found once. Germline V gene lookup returns CDR1 SGHRS and CDR2 YFSETQ. The ends were cut back, 2 bases at V and 0 bases at J, with 8 bases in the middle. CDR3 size: 14 residues. V gene TRBV5-1 combines with J gene TRBJ1-1; D remains unclear. This clonotype was obtained from a man aged 18 to 30 who had recovered from COVID-19. Sample: peripheral blood. The CDR3 reads CASSLQNMNTEAFF. CDR3 bases: TGCGCCAGCAGCTTACAAAACATGAACACTGAAGCTTTCTTT.